A selection of T cell receptor beta chains follows, all from one sample in a study of blood T cell repertoires in COVID-19. Using immunoSEQ multiplex PCR, the repertoire was profiled, and TCRdb retains in-frame clones only, with some absent. The sample consists of about 59,000 clones, about nine tenths of them appearing once. The specimen was peripheral blood. All receptors derive from an elderly man with acute or convalescent COVID-19. CDR3s include the opening cysteine and the closing phenylalanine or tryptophan. A D gene is named only where the DNA matches it firmly. Expanded clones are given a class, and other clones once, few, many or no size at all.

j_gene: TRBJ1-1; abundance: -; v_gene: TRBV5-4; d_gene: -; CDR3aa: CASSLDRMNTEAFF; CDR3nt: TGTGCCAGCAGCTTGGACAGGATGAACACTGAAGCTTTCTTT
j_gene: TRBJ1-1; abundance: -; v_gene: TRBV2; d_gene: -; CDR3aa: CASSGRGNALLGAEAFF; CDR3nt: TGTGCCAGCAGTGGACGGGGAAATGCCCTACTGGGCGCTGAAGCTTTCTTT
j_gene: TRBJ2-4; abundance: -; v_gene: TRBV28; d_gene: -; CDR3aa: CASSNMGLPQNIQYF; CDR3nt: TGTGCCAGCAGTAACATGGGCCTCCCGCAAAACATTCAGTACTTC
j_gene: TRBJ2-3; abundance: -; v_gene: TRBV11-1; d_gene: -; CDR3aa: CASSLIVGGTDTQYF; CDR3nt: TGTGCCAGCAGCCTCATCGTGGGAGGCACAGATACGCAGTATTTT
j_gene: TRBJ2-1; abundance: -; v_gene: TRBV9; d_gene: -; CDR3aa: CASSGTYNEQFF; CDR3nt: TGTGCCAGCAGCGGCACTTACAATGAGCAGTTCTTC
j_gene: TRBJ1-1; abundance: -; v_gene: TRBV3-1/TRBV3-2; d_gene: TRBD1; CDR3aa: CASSQTGEETEAFF; CDR3nt: TGTGCCAGCAGCCAGACAGGGGAGGAAACTGAAGCTTTCTTT
j_gene: TRBJ2-3; abundance: -; v_gene: TRBV10-3; d_gene: -; CDR3aa: CAISESAEALHTQYF; CDR3nt: TGTGCCATCAGTGAGTCGGCGGAGGCTCTCCATACGCAGTATTTT
j_gene: TRBJ2-2; abundance: -; v_gene: TRBV7-2; d_gene: -; CDR3aa: CASSSLPGQTTGELFF; CDR3nt: TGTGCCAGCAGCTCCCTACCCGGACAGACCACCGGGGAGCTGTTTTTT
j_gene: TRBJ2-1; abundance: -; v_gene: TRBV5-1; d_gene: TRBD2; CDR3aa: CASSFWASGEAGEQFF; CDR3nt: TGCGCCAGCAGCTTTTGGGCTAGCGGGGAGGCCGGTGAGCAGTTCTTC
j_gene: TRBJ2-2; abundance: once; v_gene: TRBV6-5; d_gene: -; CDR3aa: CASTRPGGNTGELFF; CDR3nt: TGTGCCAGCACCCGACCCGGCGGGAACACCGGGGAGCTGTTTTTT
j_gene: TRBJ2-1; abundance: -; v_gene: TRBV18; d_gene: TRBD1; CDR3aa: CASSPMAVTGGGEQFF; CDR3nt: TGTGCCAGCTCACCCATGGCGGTGACAGGGGGAGGTGAGCAGTTCTTC
j_gene: TRBJ1-2; abundance: -; v_gene: TRBV6-6; d_gene: -; CDR3aa: CASSIELNYGYTF; CDR3nt: TGTGCCAGCAGTATAGAGCTCAACTATGGCTACACCTTC
j_gene: TRBJ2-7; abundance: -; v_gene: TRBV28; d_gene: TRBD2; CDR3aa: CASSPELAGGSDEQYF; CDR3nt: TGTGCCAGCAGTCCCGAACTAGCGGGGGGATCAGACGAGCAGTACTTC
j_gene: TRBJ2-1; abundance: -; v_gene: TRBV7-9; d_gene: -; CDR3aa: CASRSTGAGEQFF; CDR3nt: TGTGCCAGCAGGTCAACAGGGGCGGGGGAGCAGTTCTTC
j_gene: TRBJ2-1; abundance: -; v_gene: TRBV6-2/TRBV6-3; d_gene: -; CDR3aa: CASSVVSSYNEQFF; CDR3nt: TGTGCCAGCAGTGTAGTGAGCTCCTACAATGAGCAGTTCTTC
j_gene: TRBJ2-1; abundance: -; v_gene: TRBV20-1; d_gene: TRBD1; CDR3aa: CSASTGGAHNEQFF; CDR3nt: TGCAGTGCTAGTACAGGGGGCGCGCACAATGAGCAGTTCTTC
j_gene: TRBJ2-6; abundance: -; v_gene: TRBV5-1; d_gene: -; CDR3aa: CASSLAGSGANVLTF; CDR3nt: TGCGCCAGCAGCTTGGCCGGCTCTGGGGCCAACGTCCTGACTTTC
j_gene: TRBJ2-5; abundance: -; v_gene: TRBV29-1; d_gene: TRBD1; CDR3aa: CSADRGEETQYF; CDR3nt: TGCAGCGCTGACAGGGGGGAAGAGACCCAGTACTTC
j_gene: TRBJ2-1; abundance: -; v_gene: TRBV18; d_gene: -; CDR3aa: CASSRGQTSSYNEQFF; CDR3nt: TGTGCCAGCTCCCGTGGGCAGACAAGCTCCTACAATGAGCAGTTCTTC
j_gene: TRBJ1-1; abundance: -; v_gene: TRBV7-6; d_gene: -; CDR3aa: CASSLAPPGGGTEAFF; CDR3nt: TGTGCCAGCAGCTTAGCCCCCCCGGGGGGAGGCACTGAAGCTTTCTTT
j_gene: TRBJ2-7; abundance: -; v_gene: TRBV28; d_gene: -; CDR3aa: CASSILAGNSYEQYF; CDR3nt: TGTGCCAGCAGTATACTAGCCGGCAACTCCTACGAGCAGTACTTC
j_gene: TRBJ2-6; abundance: -; v_gene: TRBV18; d_gene: -; CDR3aa: CASSPRLLSTTGRSGANVLTF; CDR3nt: TGTGCCAGCTCACCACGATTACTCTCCACTACTGGCCGATCTGGGGCCAACGTCCTGACTTTC
j_gene: TRBJ2-2; abundance: -; v_gene: TRBV2; d_gene: -; CDR3aa: CASSEIRVGSGELFF; CDR3nt: TGTGCCAGCAGTGAAATCAGGGTCGGGTCCGGGGAGCTGTTTTTT
j_gene: TRBJ1-2; abundance: -; v_gene: TRBV6-5; d_gene: TRBD1; CDR3aa: CASGRTGHYGYTF; CDR3nt: TGTGCCAGCGGGCGGACAGGGCACTATGGCTACACCTTC
j_gene: TRBJ2-3; abundance: -; v_gene: TRBV9; d_gene: TRBD2; CDR3aa: CASSRRGGTSTDTQYF; CDR3nt: TGTGCCAGCAGCCGTCGGGGGGGAACTAGCACAGATACGCAGTATTTT
j_gene: TRBJ1-2; abundance: -; v_gene: TRBV6-1; d_gene: TRBD1; CDR3aa: CASSEALSAGGLGGYTF; CDR3nt: TGTGCCAGCAGTGAAGCGTTGTCCGCAGGGGGATTAGGCGGCTACACCTTC
j_gene: TRBJ2-1; abundance: -; v_gene: TRBV29-1; d_gene: TRBD1; CDR3aa: CSVEPGQGALNEQFF; CDR3nt: TGCAGCGTTGAACCGGGACAGGGGGCATTGAATGAGCAGTTCTTC
j_gene: TRBJ1-1; abundance: few; v_gene: TRBV29-1; d_gene: -; CDR3aa: CSATTGNANTEAFF; CDR3nt: TGCAGCGCCACCACGGGAAACGCTAACACTGAAGCTTTCTTT
j_gene: TRBJ2-5; abundance: -; v_gene: TRBV2; d_gene: TRBD1; CDR3aa: CASSEVGTAPQETQYF; CDR3nt: TGTGCCAGCAGTGAAGTTGGGACAGCCCCCCAAGAGACCCAGTACTTC
j_gene: TRBJ2-7; abundance: -; v_gene: TRBV27; d_gene: -; CDR3aa: CASSRDTSYEQYF; CDR3nt: TGTGCCAGCAGTAGGGACACCTCCTACGAGCAGTACTTC
j_gene: TRBJ1-5; abundance: -; v_gene: TRBV7-2; d_gene: -; CDR3aa: CASSLSPGGSGPQHF; CDR3nt: TGTGCCAGCAGCTTATCCCCGGGGGGGAGCGGGCCCCAGCATTTT
j_gene: TRBJ2-2; abundance: -; v_gene: TRBV19; d_gene: -; CDR3aa: CASKKTAPNTGELFF; CDR3nt: TGTGCCAGTAAGAAGACAGCCCCGAACACCGGGGAGCTGTTTTTT
j_gene: TRBJ2-2; abundance: -; v_gene: TRBV24-1; d_gene: TRBD1; CDR3aa: CATSDLRDRGTGELFF; CDR3nt: TGTGCCACCAGTGATTTGCGTGACAGGGGTACCGGGGAGCTGTTTTTT
j_gene: TRBJ1-1; abundance: once; v_gene: TRBV6-1; d_gene: -; CDR3aa: CASSEVTLTEAFF; CDR3nt: TGTGCCAGCAGTGAAGTCACTTTGACTGAAGCTTTCTTT
j_gene: TRBJ1-3; abundance: -; v_gene: TRBV18; d_gene: -; CDR3aa: CASSPRMEQGGNTIYF; CDR3nt: TGTGCCAGCTCACCAAGGATGGAGCAAGGTGGAAACACCATATATTTT
j_gene: TRBJ1-5; abundance: -; v_gene: TRBV6-5; d_gene: TRBD1; CDR3aa: CASTSGQGSNQPQHF; CDR3nt: TGTGCCAGCACTTCAGGACAGGGCTCCAATCAGCCCCAGCATTTT
j_gene: TRBJ2-7; abundance: -; v_gene: TRBV10-3; d_gene: TRBD1; CDR3aa: CAISETGEYEQYF; CDR3nt: TGTGCCATCAGTGAAACAGGGGAATACGAGCAGTACTTC
j_gene: TRBJ2-3; abundance: -; v_gene: TRBV14; d_gene: -; CDR3aa: CASSQGWTGTDTQYF; CDR3nt: TGTGCCAGCAGCCAGGGTTGGACGGGGACAGATACGCAGTATTTT
j_gene: TRBJ2-7; abundance: -; v_gene: TRBV3-1/TRBV3-2; d_gene: -; CDR3aa: CASSPPPGAYYEQYF; CDR3nt: TGTGCCAGCAGCCCCCCGCCGGGTGCTTACTACGAGCAGTACTTC
j_gene: TRBJ2-5; abundance: few; v_gene: TRBV11-2; d_gene: -; CDR3aa: CASSFQRGGESLGETQYF; CDR3nt: TGTGCCAGCAGCTTCCAAAGAGGGGGAGAAAGCCTGGGGGAGACCCAGTACTTC
j_gene: TRBJ2-3; abundance: -; v_gene: TRBV6-4; d_gene: -; CDR3aa: CASSDRTGSTDTQYF; CDR3nt: TGTGCCAGCAGTGACCGGACTGGAAGCACAGATACGCAGTATTTT
j_gene: TRBJ1-1; abundance: -; v_gene: TRBV11-2; d_gene: -; CDR3aa: CASSLQGPGTEAFF; CDR3nt: TGTGCCAGCAGCTTGCAGGGGCCGGGCACTGAAGCTTTCTTT
j_gene: TRBJ2-2; abundance: once; v_gene: TRBV18; d_gene: -; CDR3aa: CASSPLGVTGELFF; CDR3nt: TGTGCCAGCTCACCCCTTGGAGTCACCGGGGAGCTGTTTTTT
j_gene: TRBJ1-1; abundance: -; v_gene: TRBV5-6; d_gene: -; CDR3aa: CASGPVAPRGRDTEAFF; CDR3nt: TGTGCCAGCGGACCTGTAGCACCTCGAGGGCGGGACACTGAAGCTTTCTTT
j_gene: TRBJ1-6; abundance: -; v_gene: TRBV30; d_gene: TRBD1; CDR3aa: CAWSGQGNSPLHF; CDR3nt: TGTGCCTGGAGCGGACAGGGAAATTCACCCCTCCACTTT
j_gene: TRBJ2-2; abundance: -; v_gene: TRBV6-5; d_gene: -; CDR3aa: CASSNRQTGELFF; CDR3nt: TGTGCCAGCAGTAACAGACAGACCGGGGAGCTGTTTTTT
j_gene: TRBJ1-1; abundance: -; v_gene: TRBV14; d_gene: -; CDR3aa: CASSSWGGRNTEAFF; CDR3nt: TGTGCCAGCAGCTCTTGGGGGGGCAGGAACACTGAAGCTTTCTTT
j_gene: TRBJ2-7; abundance: -; v_gene: TRBV5-1; d_gene: TRBD2; CDR3aa: CASSPGLSGGASGYEQYF; CDR3nt: TGCGCCAGCAGCCCTGGACTAAGCGGGGGGGCCTCCGGCTACGAGCAGTACTTC
j_gene: TRBJ2-7; abundance: -; v_gene: TRBV6-6; d_gene: TRBD1; CDR3aa: CASSYPNGAGGYEQYF; CDR3nt: TGTGCCAGCAGTTATCCCAACGGGGCAGGGGGTTACGAGCAGTACTTC
j_gene: TRBJ2-7; abundance: -; v_gene: TRBV7-9; d_gene: TRBD1; CDR3aa: CASSPGTGSYEQYF; CDR3nt: TGTGCCAGCAGCCCAGGGACAGGCTCCTACGAGCAGTACTTC
j_gene: TRBJ2-2; abundance: few; v_gene: TRBV11-2; d_gene: TRBD1; CDR3aa: CASSQRQGAVGELFF; CDR3nt: TGTGCCAGCAGCCAAAGACAGGGGGCCGTCGGGGAGCTGTTTTTT
j_gene: TRBJ2-3; abundance: -; v_gene: TRBV6-2/TRBV6-3; d_gene: TRBD2; CDR3aa: CASSSGLAGGPGTDTQYF; CDR3nt: TGTGCCAGCAGCTCCGGACTGGCGGGGGGGCCGGGCACAGATACGCAGTATTTT
j_gene: TRBJ2-1; abundance: -; v_gene: TRBV5-1; d_gene: TRBD2; CDR3aa: CASRTSGGMNEQFF; CDR3nt: TGCGCCAGCCGGACTAGCGGGGGAATGAATGAGCAGTTCTTC
j_gene: TRBJ1-5; abundance: -; v_gene: TRBV30; d_gene: -; CDR3aa: CAWSEGQGDQPQHF; CDR3nt: TGTGCCTGGAGTGAGGGTCAGGGTGATCAGCCCCAGCATTTT
j_gene: TRBJ2-5; abundance: -; v_gene: TRBV6-5; d_gene: TRBD2; CDR3aa: CASSRWRGETQYF; CDR3nt: TGTGCCAGCAGCAGGTGGCGGGGGGAGACCCAGTACTTC
j_gene: TRBJ1-2; abundance: once; v_gene: TRBV6-5; d_gene: -; CDR3aa: CASSFDRGGYTF; CDR3nt: TGTGCCAGCAGTTTCGACCGGGGTGGCTACACCTTC
j_gene: TRBJ2-5; abundance: -; v_gene: TRBV18; d_gene: TRBD1; CDR3aa: CASSPTQGAGETQYF; CDR3nt: TGTGCCAGCTCACCCACACAGGGGGCTGGGGAGACCCAGTACTTC
j_gene: TRBJ2-7; abundance: -; v_gene: TRBV7-9; d_gene: TRBD1; CDR3aa: CASTTLPHTGVGEQYF; CDR3nt: TGTGCCAGCACCACACTACCCCATACAGGGGTCGGCGAGCAGTACTTC
j_gene: TRBJ1-4; abundance: -; v_gene: TRBV5-1; d_gene: -; CDR3aa: CASSVQTTNEKLFF; CDR3nt: TGCGCCAGCAGCGTCCAAACAACTAATGAAAAACTGTTTTTT
j_gene: TRBJ1-3; abundance: -; v_gene: TRBV6-5; d_gene: -; CDR3aa: CASTNRSFSGNTIYF; CDR3nt: TGTGCCAGCACCAACCGGTCCTTCTCTGGAAACACCATATATTTT